This TCR beta chain was obtained from a study of T cell clones after liver transplantation. Per germline, CDR1 SGHRS and CDR2 YFSETQ. V was cut by 4 bases and J by 4 bases, with 23 bases left in between. The CDR3 covers 17 residues. Repertoires were generated with immunoSEQ multiplex PCR, while TCRdb's copy carries only in-frame clones and drops some. Of tens of thousands of clones in the sample, around four fifths were seen once. This specimen consisted of CD4+ T cells from blood, obtained around 45 months after liver transplant. The genes are TRBV5-1 and TRBJ1-1; a possible D gene is TRBD1 (5 bases). The receptor's source is a human patient who received a liver transplant. The T cells may partly be graft donor cells. Here the CDR3 DNA reads TGCGCCAGCAGCCCCTCAACCGTTACAGGATTGCCCACTGAAGCTTTCTTT. Its translation is CASSPSTVTGLPTEAFF. Full variable domain (rest looked up from reference TRBV5-1 and TRBJ1-1): KAGVTQTPRYLIKTRGQQVTLSCSPISGHRSVSWYQQTPGQGLQFLFEYFSETQRNKGNFPGRFSGRQFSNSRSEMNVSTLELGDSALYLCASSPSTVTGLPTEAFFGQGTRLTVV.